This TCR beta chain was identified during a study of cytomegalovirus exposure and HLA in healthy donors. This PCR relied on a set of 60 Vbeta primers and 13 Jbeta primers. The protocol was immunoSEQ multiplex PCR, while the TCRdb copy is restricted to in-frame clones and leaves out a portion. The sample is made up of under 50,000 clones, and the top ten hold 3.5% to 4% of it. A word on this clone: Antigen: not known.

Study outcomes and limitations: Cytomegalovirus-associated status was assigned to about 180 TCR beta chains.

Sequenced input: PBMCs. The sequence came from a male donor in good health and CMV-seronegative.

The CDR3 region is CASSLTRSSSYNSPLHF. In DNA, the CDR3 is TGTGCCAGCAGCTTGACCCGGTCGAGCTCCTATAATTCACCCCTCCACTTT. The chain combines TRBV5-6 with TRBJ1-6, with D unresolved. CDR3 size: 17 residues. Trimming shortened V by 1 base and J by 0 bases, and 11 bases separated the two germline ends. Germline V gene data show CDR1 as SGHDT and CDR2 as YYEEEE. The complete variable domain, with remaining parts taken from reference TRBV5-6 and TRBJ1-6, reads DAGVTQSPTHLIKTRGQQVTLRCSPKSGHDTVSWYQQALGQGPQFIFQYYEEEERQRGNFPDRFSGHQFPNYSSELNVNALLLGDSALYLCASSLTRSSSYNSPLHFGNGTRLTVT.